This TCR beta chain was obtained from a study of early T cells in non-severe SARS-CoV-2 infection. For the study at large: Alpha and beta chains were unpaired, from unsorted whole-blood bulk RNA. Study observations and caveats: The matching step, a VDJdb search, favored anti-spike CD8 responses and missed private and CD4 specificities.

This clonotype was found a few times. As yet, its antigen is unknown. Each single cDNA molecule received a unique molecular identifier. TCRdb fed the 5' RACE reads into MiXCR, producing one record per CDR3 protein. The sample has some 59,000 distinct CDR3 sequences, 9.3% seen once. Germline V gene data show CDR1 as SGHKS and CDR2 as YYEKEE (reference sequence). This CDR3 is 15 amino acids long. The ends were cut back, 1 base at V and 2 bases at J, with 10 bases in the middle. The clonotype was recovered from an adult who was a healthcare worker with PCR-confirmed SARS-CoV-2 infection or an uninfected control (not recorded which). Sequenced sample: whole blood. The genes are TRBV5-5 and TRBJ2-1, with D perhaps TRBD1 (6 bases). The CDR3 DNA reads as TGTGCCAGCAGCTTGTTGGGGACAACCTACAATGAGCAGTTCTTC. Amino acid sequence: CASSLLGTTYNEQFF.